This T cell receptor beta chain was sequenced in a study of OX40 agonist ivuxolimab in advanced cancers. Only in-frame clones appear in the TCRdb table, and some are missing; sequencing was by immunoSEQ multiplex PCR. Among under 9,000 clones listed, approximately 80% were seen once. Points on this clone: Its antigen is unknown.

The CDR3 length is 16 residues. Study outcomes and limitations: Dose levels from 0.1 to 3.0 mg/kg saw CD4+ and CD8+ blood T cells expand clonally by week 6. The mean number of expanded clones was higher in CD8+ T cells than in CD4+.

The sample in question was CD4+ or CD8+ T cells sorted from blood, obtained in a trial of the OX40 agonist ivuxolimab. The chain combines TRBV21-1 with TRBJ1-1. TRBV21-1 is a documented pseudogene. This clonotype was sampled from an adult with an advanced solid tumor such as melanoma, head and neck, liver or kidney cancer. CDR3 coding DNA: TGTGCCAGCAGCAAAAACTCATTTGACTGCGGCACTGAAGCTTTCTTT. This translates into CASSKNSFDCGTEAFF.